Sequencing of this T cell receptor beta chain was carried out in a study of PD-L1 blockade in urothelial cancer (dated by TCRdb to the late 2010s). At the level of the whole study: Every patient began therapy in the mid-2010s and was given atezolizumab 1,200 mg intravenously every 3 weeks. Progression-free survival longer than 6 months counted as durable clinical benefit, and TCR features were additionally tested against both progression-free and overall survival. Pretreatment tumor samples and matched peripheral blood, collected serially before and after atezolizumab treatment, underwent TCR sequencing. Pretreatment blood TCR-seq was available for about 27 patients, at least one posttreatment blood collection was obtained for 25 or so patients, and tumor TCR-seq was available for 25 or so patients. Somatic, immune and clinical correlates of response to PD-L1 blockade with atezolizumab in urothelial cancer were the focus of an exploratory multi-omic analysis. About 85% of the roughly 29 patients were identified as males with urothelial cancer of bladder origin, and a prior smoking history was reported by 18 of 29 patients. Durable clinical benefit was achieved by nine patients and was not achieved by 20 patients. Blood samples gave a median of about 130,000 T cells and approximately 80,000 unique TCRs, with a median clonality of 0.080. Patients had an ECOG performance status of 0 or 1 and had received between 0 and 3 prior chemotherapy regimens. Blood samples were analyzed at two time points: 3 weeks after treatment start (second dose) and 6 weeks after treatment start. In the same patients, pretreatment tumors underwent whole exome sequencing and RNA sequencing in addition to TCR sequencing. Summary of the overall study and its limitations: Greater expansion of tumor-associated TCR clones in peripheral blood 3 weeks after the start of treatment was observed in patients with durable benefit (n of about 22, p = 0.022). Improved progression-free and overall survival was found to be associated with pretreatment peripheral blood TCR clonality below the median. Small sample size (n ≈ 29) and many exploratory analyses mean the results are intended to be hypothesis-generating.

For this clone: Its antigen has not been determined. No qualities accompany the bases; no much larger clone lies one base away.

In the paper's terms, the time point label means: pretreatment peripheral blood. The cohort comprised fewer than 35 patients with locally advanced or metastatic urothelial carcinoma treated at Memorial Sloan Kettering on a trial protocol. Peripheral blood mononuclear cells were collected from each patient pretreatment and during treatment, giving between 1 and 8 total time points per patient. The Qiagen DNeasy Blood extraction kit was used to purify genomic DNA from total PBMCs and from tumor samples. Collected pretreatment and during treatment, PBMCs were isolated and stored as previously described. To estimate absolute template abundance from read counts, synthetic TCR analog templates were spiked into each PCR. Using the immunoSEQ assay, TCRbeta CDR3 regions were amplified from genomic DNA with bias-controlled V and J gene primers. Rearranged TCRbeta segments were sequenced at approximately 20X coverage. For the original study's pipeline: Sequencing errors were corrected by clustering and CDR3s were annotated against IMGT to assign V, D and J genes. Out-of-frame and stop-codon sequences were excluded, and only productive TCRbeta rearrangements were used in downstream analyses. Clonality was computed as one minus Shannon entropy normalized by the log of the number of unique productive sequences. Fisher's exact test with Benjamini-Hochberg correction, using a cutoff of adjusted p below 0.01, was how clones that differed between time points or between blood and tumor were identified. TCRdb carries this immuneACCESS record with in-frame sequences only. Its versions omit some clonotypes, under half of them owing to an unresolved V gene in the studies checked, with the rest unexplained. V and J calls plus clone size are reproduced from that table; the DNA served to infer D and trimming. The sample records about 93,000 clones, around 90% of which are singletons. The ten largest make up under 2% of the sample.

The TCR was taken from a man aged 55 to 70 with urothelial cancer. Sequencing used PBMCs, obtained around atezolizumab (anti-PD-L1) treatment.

The DNA sequence is as follows: TGTGCCAGCAGTTTATGGGCGGGAGAGGGCACAGATACGCAGTATTTT. This is translated as CASSLWAGEGTDTQYF. Recombination linked TRBV27 to TRBJ2-3; 7 central nucleotides agree with TRBD2. CDR1 MNHEY and CDR2 SMNVEV were looked up in the germline V gene (reference sequence). The CDR3 covers 16 residues, taking in both the cysteine and the phenylalanine. Only the CDR3 portion is preserved as DNA: 48 bases, with reading frame beginning at the first base. V trim: 1 base; J trim: 1 base; unmatched bases: 5.